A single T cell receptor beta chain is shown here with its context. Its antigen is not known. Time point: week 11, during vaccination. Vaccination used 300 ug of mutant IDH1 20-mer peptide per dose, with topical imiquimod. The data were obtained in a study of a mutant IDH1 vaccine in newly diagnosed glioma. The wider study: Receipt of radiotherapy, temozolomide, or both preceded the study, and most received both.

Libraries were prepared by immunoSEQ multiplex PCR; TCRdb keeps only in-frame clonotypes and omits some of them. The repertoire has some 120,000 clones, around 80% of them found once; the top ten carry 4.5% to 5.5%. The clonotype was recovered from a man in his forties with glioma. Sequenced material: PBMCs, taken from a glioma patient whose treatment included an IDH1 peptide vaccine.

The CDR3 region has the DNA TGTGCCAGCGGGGAAGGTGAGGGAATCTATGGCTACACCTTC. The encoded protein is CASGEGEGIYGYTF. This chain uses TRBV5-4 with TRBJ1-2; unclear D gene. The CDR3 is 14 residues long. The germline V gene encodes CDR1 SGHNT and CDR2 YYREEE (reference sequence). V was clipped by 7 bases and J by 4 bases, with 17 bases between them.